The T cell receptor beta chain described here comes from a study of T cell repertoires in ileal Crohn's disease. Study-wide background: Median disease duration was nearly eight years; roughly 40% smoked at surgery. Thiopurines (11) or anti-TNF agents (18) were given postoperatively to about half.

Adults with ileal or ileocolonic Crohn's disease and an indication for resection were eligible. Method: immunoSEQ multiplex PCR; TCRdb's copy keeps in-frame clones and lacks some. The sample lists roughly 13,000 clones, about three quarters seen once, with 3.5% to 4.5% in the top ten. Remarks on this clone: The same CDR3 also results from other DNA sequences found in this sample.

Trimming at V came to 0 bases and at J to 2 bases, leaving 2 bases not matched to a gene. The V gene's germline CDR1 is SGDLS and CDR2 YYNGEE. The CDR3 loop spans 15 amino acids. Sequencing used ileal tissue. This TCR derives from an adult with Crohn's disease. V usage is TRBV9 and J usage is TRBJ2-7; 10 bases align to TRBD2. CDR3 residues: CASSVASGGTYEQYF. In DNA form, the CDR3 reads TGTGCCAGCAGCGTAGCTAGCGGGGGTACCTACGAGCAGTACTTC.